Listed here are 20 T cell receptor beta chains from one sample, sequenced in a study of graft-versus-host responses after intestinal transplantation. For these receptors, no antigen is known. Generated by immunoSEQ multiplex PCR, the TCRdb table keeps only in-frame clones and is missing some. The table lists 55,000 to 85,000 clones, 80% to 90% of them singletons. The source was unstimulated CD8+ T cells sorted from spleen or lymph node cells, collected before intestinal transplant. All receptors derive from a human donor who received an intestinal transplant.

V and J are TRBV27 and TRBJ1-5, with unresolved D. Between the trimmed V and J ends, which lost 3 bases and 0 bases, there was a span of 9 bases. The CDR3 runs 15 residues. The germline V gene encodes CDR1 MNHEY and CDR2 SMNVEV (reference sequence). The CDR3 loop reads CASSFLPVSNQPQHF. In nucleotides, the CDR3 is TGTGCCAGCAGTTTCCTTCCCGTTAGCAATCAGCCCCAGCATTTT.

In DNA form, the CDR3 reads TGTGCCAGCAGTTTCATACGGACAGGGATCTATGGCTACACCTTC. Amino acid sequence: CASSFIRTGIYGYTF. The chain joins TRBV28 to TRBJ1-2; TRBD1 matches 8 bases. V lost 3 bases to trimming and J lost 4 bases; unmatched junction nucleotides: 7. CDR3 length equals 15 residues. The germline V gene has CDR1 MDHEN and CDR2 SYDVKM.

The chain employs TRBV27 and TRBJ2-3; D is uncertain. CDR1 is MNHEY and CDR2 is SMNVEV in the germline V gene (reference sequence). This CDR3 has 14 amino acids. V was cut by 4 bases and J by 6 bases, with 14 bases left in between. This chain's CDR3 is CASSSSFGVDTQYF. The CDR3, as DNA: TGTGCCAGCAGTTCATCATTTGGAGTGGATACGCAGTATTTT.

The rearrangement uses TRBV27 and TRBJ2-1, with D maybe TRBD2 (6 bases). The CDR3 is 15 amino acids. Looked up from germline, CDR1 is MNHEY and CDR2 is SMNVEV (reference sequence). Deletions cut 0 bases from V and 4 bases from J, with 10 bases between. CDR3 loop: CASSLSLAGYNEQFF. Written as DNA, the CDR3 is TGTGCCAGCAGTTTATCACTAGCTGGGTACAATGAGCAGTTCTTC.

CDR3 region: CASSRGVGASYEQYF. CDR3 in DNA: TGTGCCAGCAGTCGGGGGGTGGGAGCCTCCTACGAGCAGTACTTC. The chain has TRBV28 and TRBJ2-7; TRBD2 agrees at 7 bases. Germline V gene sequence: CDR1 MDHEN, CDR2 SYDVKM. The CDR3 loop spans 15 amino acids. Germline trimming cut 5 bases from V and 0 bases from J; bases unmatched to any gene: 7.

The rearrangement uses TRBV21-1 and TRBJ2-7; TRBD2, as called in the table, went unchecked against the DNA. TRBV21-1 is flagged as a pseudogene. This CDR3 region has 13 residues. The CDR3 is CASSAGTSDEQYF. CDR3 nucleotide sequence: TGTGCCAGCAGCGCCGGGACTAGCGACGAGCAGTACTTC.

The CDR3 DNA is TGTGCCAGCAGCGCCTTAGACAGGGAAGGCTACGAGCAGTACTTC. It encodes CASSALDREGYEQYF. The rearrangement links TRBV9 to TRBJ2-7; 7 nucleotides match TRBD1. The CDR3 sequence is 15 residues long. Per the germline V gene, CDR1 is SGDLS and CDR2 is YYNGEE. The junction had 9 bases not matched to a gene; V was cut back by 3 bases and J by 3 bases.

V is TRBV5-1 and J is TRBJ2-2; D might be TRBD2 (6 bases). The V end lost 2 bases, the J end lost 2 bases, and 16 bases lay between the germline ends. From germline, CDR1 is SGHRS and CDR2 YFSETQ. The CDR3 has 17 amino acids. CDR3 protein: CASSFSGYHFNTGELFF. The CDR3 DNA follows: TGCGCCAGCAGCTTCAGCGGGTACCATTTTAACACCGGGGAGCTGTTTTTT.

The chain has TRBV11-2 and TRBJ2-7, with D hard to call. CDR3 length: 12 amino acids. V was clipped by 3 bases and J by 4 bases, with 7 bases between them. Looked up from germline, CDR1 is SGHAT and CDR2 is FQNNGV. The CDR3 reads CASSFPEYEQYF. The CDR3 nucleotides read TGTGCCAGCAGCTTCCCCGAGTACGAGCAGTACTTC.

The chain is built from TRBV30 and TRBJ1-2; 10 positions agree with TRBD1. With V trimmed by 0 bases and J by 6 bases, 1 base remained unmatched. The CDR3 runs 13 residues. Germline lookup yields CDR1 GTSNPN and CDR2 SVGIG (reference sequence). Written as DNA, the CDR3 is TGTGCCTGGAGTGTTGGGACAGGGGATGGCTACACCTTC. It is translated as CAWSVGTGDGYTF.

CDR3 sequence (DNA): TGTGCCAGCAGCTTGGAGGGGGAAAGCTCCTACGAGCAGTACTTC. Protein: CASSLEGESSYEQYF. V and J are TRBV5-4 and TRBJ2-7, with TRBD1 as a possible D gene (6 bases). The ends were cut back, 0 bases at V and 0 bases at J, with 10 bases in the middle. Looked up from germline, CDR1 is SGHNT and CDR2 is YYREEE (reference sequence). CDR3 length: 15 residues.

The chain is built from TRBV4-2 and TRBJ2-3; 7 bases fit TRBD2. The CDR3 contains 16 residues. V dropped 1 base and J dropped 4; count of bases not matched to a gene: 8. Per germline, CDR1 LGHNA and CDR2 YNFKEQ. The CDR3 nucleotides read TGTGCCAGCAGCCAAGGAGCGGGTGGGGGGGCAGATACGCAGTATTTT. Protein sequence: CASSQGAGGGADTQYF.

This chain joins TRBV7-9 and TRBJ2-1; possible D gene TRBD1, 5 bases. The V end lost 2 bases, the J end lost 7 bases, and 15 bases lay between the germline ends. Germline values: CDR1 SEHNR, CDR2 FQNEAQ (reference sequence). The CDR3 contains 15 residues. The CDR3 reads CASSLTQGRHNEQFF. DNA of the CDR3: TGTGCCAGCAGCTTAACCCAGGGTCGACATAATGAGCAGTTCTTC. Looking up the rest from reference TRBV7-9 and TRBJ2-1 gives the full variable domain: DTGVSQNPRHKITKRGQNVTFRCDPISEHNRLYWYRQTLGQGPEFLTYFQNEAQLEKSRLLSDRFSAERPKGSFSTLEIQRTEQGDSAMYLCASSLTQGRHNEQFFGPGTRLTVL.

This chain connects TRBV5-1 to TRBJ2-7; D perhaps matches TRBD1 (6 bases). V lost 6 bases and J 4 bases, leaving 20 bases between the germline ends. The germline CDR1 and CDR2 sequences are SGHRS and YFSETQ. The CDR3 is 15 amino acids. The CDR3 sequence is CASTFVRDIGYEQYF. The CDR3, as DNA: TGCGCCAGCACCTTTGTCCGGGACATCGGATACGAGCAGTACTTC.

The chain couples TRBV28 to TRBJ2-7; TRBD2 is a possible D gene (5 bases). There are 15 residues in the CDR3. The V and J ends lost 5 bases and 3 bases respectively, with 17 bases between them. Germline V CDR1 and CDR2: MDHEN, SYDVKM. CDR3 sequence: CASSPNPGSHYEQYF. CDR3 DNA sequence: TGTGCCAGCAGTCCAAATCCGGGATCCCACTACGAGCAGTACTTC.

The V gene is TRBV4-1, the J gene TRBJ2-1; the match to TRBD2 covers 13 bases. V lost 1 base, J lost 9 bases, and 6 bases stayed unmatched. The CDR3 loop spans 16 amino acids. In germline, CDR1 is MGHRA, CDR2 YSYEKL. The CDR3 region has the DNA TGCGCCAGCAGCCAAGGATTGGGACTAGCGGGATCTGAGCAGTTCTTC. It specifies CASSQGLGLAGSEQFF.

The chain links TRBV4-1 to TRBJ2-5; D possibly corresponds to TRBD1 (6 bases). Trimming cost V 3 bases and J 3 bases, with 17 bases left between them. Germline CDR1 MGHRA, CDR2 YSYEKL. The CDR3 runs to 16 residues. The CDR3 coding sequence is TGCGCCAGCAGCCATCCATCCAGGGGAAGTGAAGAGACCCAGTACTTC. It encodes CASSHPSRGSEETQYF.

This clone was detected only a few times. The chain links TRBV5-4 to TRBJ2-7; the match to TRBD1 covers 8 bases. This CDR3 has 14 residues. V was clipped by 2 bases and J by 2 bases; unmatched bases: 3. Germline CDR1 SGHNT, CDR2 YYREEE (reference sequence). CDR3 nucleotides: TGTGCCAGCAGCTTTAACAGGGGGGCCTACGAGCAGTACTTC. This sequence encodes CASSFNRGAYEQYF.

This chain links TRBV27 with TRBJ1-6; possibly TRBD1 for D (6 bases). The ends were cut back, 2 bases at V and 10 bases at J, with 12 bases in the middle. This CDR3 spans 14 amino acids. Germline loops: CDR1 MNHEY, CDR2 SMNVEV (reference sequence). The CDR3 coding sequence is TGTGCCAGCAGTTTACAGGGGTCCGGCTCACCCCTCCACTTT. This codes for CASSLQGSGSPLHF.

The J gene is TRBJ2-7, the V gene TRBV15; D perhaps matches TRBD2 (5 bases). Germline V gene lookup returns CDR1 LNHNV and CDR2 YYDKDF (reference sequence). The CDR3 is 13 amino acids. V lost 0 bases and J 6 bases, leaving 9 bases between the germline ends. CDR3 loop: CATSRDIGGEQYF. As DNA, the CDR3 is TGTGCCACCAGCAGAGATATTGGAGGCGAGCAGTACTTC.